The T cell receptor beta chain described here comes from a study of cytomegalovirus exposure and HLA in healthy donors. Study at large: Across some 400 genotyped donors, roughly 85% landed in the Caucasian-associated ancestry cluster.

Study results and limitations: CMV serostatus was the only recorded immune exposure for donors. Across donors, most TCRs were seen rarely, yet some public ones were widespread. One later analysis reportedly identified an Asian-associated ancestry cluster that showed fewer N-insertions than the approximately 700-donor mean.

Use of 60 Vbeta and 13 Jbeta primers characterized the PCR. Assay: immunoSEQ multiplex PCR; the TCRdb copy retains only in-frame clones and omits some. Of about 200,000 clones detected, approximately 70% appear once; the ten largest clones hold less than 3%. V gave up 0 bases and J gave up 4 bases, with 8 bases separating them. This CDR3 contains 13 residues. Looked up from germline, CDR1 is SGDLS and CDR2 is YYNGEE. For this clone: What it recognizes is unknown.

The sequenced sample was PBMCs. The sequence was obtained from a man aged 40-55 years in good health and CMV-seropositive. The chain has TRBV9 and TRBJ2-7; no definite D call. CDR3 sequence: CASSVATGYEQYF. The CDR3 nucleotides read TGTGCCAGCAGCGTAGCAACCGGTTACGAGCAGTACTTC. The full variable domain, its missing parts supplied by reference TRBV9 and TRBJ2-7, is DSGVTQTPKHLITATGQRVTLRCSPRSGDLSVYWYQQSLDQGLQFLIQYYNGEERAKGNILERFSAQQFPDLHSELNLSSLELGDSALYFCASSVATGYEQYFGPGTRLTVT.